Each of the 10 T cell receptor beta chains below was sequenced from the same sample in a study of cytomegalovirus exposure and HLA in healthy donors. Primers included in the PCR were 60 Vbeta and 13 Jbeta primers. Method: immunoSEQ multiplex PCR; TCRdb's copy keeps in-frame clones and lacks some. The sample shows just over 150,000 clones, 60% to 85% of them seen only once. Input material: PBMCs. The origin of the receptors is a woman in her thirties or forties in good health and CMV-seronegative.

The chain has TRBV27 and TRBJ1-2; the match to TRBD1 covers 7 bases. The CDR3 extends over 17 amino acids. Trimming removed 8 bases from V and 5 bases from J; junction bases left unmatched: 20. CDR1 and CDR2 (germline): MNHEY, SMNVEV (reference sequence). The CDR3 here is CASRPPRSTGSRYGYTF. The CDR3 bases are TGTGCCAGCCGTCCCCCCCGCTCGACAGGGTCAAGGTATGGCTACACCTTC.

This rearrangement joins TRBV5-4 to TRBJ2-7, with 11 bases lining up with TRBD2. The CDR3 runs to 15 residues. CDR1 is SGHNT and CDR2 is YYREEE in the germline V gene (reference sequence). The V gene end was trimmed by 4 bases and the J gene end by 5 bases; junction bases not matched to a gene: 8. CDR3 amino acids: CASSDLSGGAHEQYF. The DNA for the CDR3 is TGTGCCAGCAGCGATCTTAGCGGGGGGGCCCACGAGCAGTACTTC. The whole variable domain, filled in from reference TRBV5-4 and TRBJ2-7, reads ETGVTQSPTHLIKTRGQQVTLRCSSQSGHNTVSWYQQALGQGPQFIFQYYREEENGRGNFPPRFSGLQFPNYSSELNVNALELDDSALYLCASSDLSGGAHEQYFGPGTRLTVT.

The chain joins TRBV7-2 to TRBJ1-3; D gene ambiguous. This CDR3 is 15 amino acids long. Per germline, CDR1 SGHTA and CDR2 FQGNSA. Trimming pared 6 bases from V and 0 bases from J, leaving 12 bases between. CDR3 sequence: CASSPTGHSGNTIYF. DNA of the CDR3: TGTGCCAGCAGTCCCACGGGTCACTCTGGAAACACCATATATTTT.

The sample holds a few counts of this clone. The V and J genes are TRBV4-1 and TRBJ1-4, with 8 bases identical to TRBD1. J was trimmed by 5 bases and V by 1 base; bases with no gene match: 3. The CDR3 covers 15 residues. The V gene's germline CDR1 is MGHRA and CDR2 YSYEKL. The CDR3 sequence is CASSQADRVNEKLFF. CDR3 sequence (DNA): TGCGCCAGCAGCCAAGCGGACAGGGTAAATGAAAAACTGTTTTTT.

The chain carries TRBV19 and TRBJ1-2, with a tentative D call TRBD1 (5 bases). The CDR3 loop spans 15 amino acids. Germline V gene lookup returns CDR1 LNHDA and CDR2 SQIVND (reference sequence). V was pared by 6 bases and J by 0 bases, with 14 bases between. The chain's CDR3 is CASRYQDSSNYGYTF. In nucleotides, the CDR3 is TGTGCCAGTAGATACCAAGACAGCTCTAACTATGGCTACACCTTC.

The rearrangement uses TRBV2 and TRBJ1-4, with a possible D match to TRBD1 (6 bases). Trimming cost V 5 bases and J 8 bases, with 18 bases left between them. There are 15 residues in the CDR3. Germline V gene sequence: CDR1 SNHLY, CDR2 FYNNEI. As DNA, the CDR3 is TGTGCCAGCAGTCCAACAGGGAACCAGGGGGAAAAACTGTTTTTT. Amino acids: CASSPTGNQGEKLFF.

This clone turned up a few times. The chain joins TRBV4-1 to TRBJ2-1, with 10 bases fitting TRBD1. This CDR3 comprises 15 residues. Germline V gene lookup returns CDR1 MGHRA and CDR2 YSYEKL. The junction had 8 bases not matched to a gene; V was cut back by 3 bases and J by 9 bases. The CDR3 sequence is CASSQGQGPSIEQFF. The CDR3 DNA follows: TGCGCCAGCAGCCAGGGACAGGGGCCTTCAATTGAGCAGTTCTTC.

Only a few counts were recorded for this clone. The rearrangement links TRBV6-1 to TRBJ1-1, with D unclear. The CDR3 covers 14 residues. Germline CDR1 and CDR2: MNHNS and SASEGT. V was cut by 3 bases and J by 1 base, with 9 bases left in between. The CDR3 nucleotides read TGTGCCAGCAGTGAGGTGTCAGAGAACACTGAAGCTTTCTTT. Encoded protein: CASSEVSENTEAFF.

The chain recombines TRBV28 with TRBJ1-5, with TRBD1 as a possible D gene (6 bases). The CDR3 is 16 amino acids. The V gene lost 0 bases and the J gene lost 0 bases, with 9 bases spanning the gap. The germline V gene has CDR1 MDHEN and CDR2 SYDVKM. Here the CDR3 DNA reads TGTGCCAGCAGTTTATGGACAGGATATAGCAATCAGCCCCAGCATTTT. It encodes CASSLWTGYSNQPQHF. The full variable domain, with the rest looked up from reference TRBV28 and TRBJ1-5, is DVKVTQSSRYLVKRTGEKVFLECVQDMDHENMFWYRQDPGLGLRLIYFSYDVKMKEKGDIPEGYSVSREKKERFSLILESASTNQTSMYLCASSLWTGYSNQPQHFGDGTRLSIL.

The V and J genes are TRBV4-1 and TRBJ2-1; 10 positions agree with TRBD2. This CDR3 is built from 15 residues. Unmatched junction bases numbered 2, after V lost 0 bases and J lost 6 bases. Germline V gene data show CDR1 as MGHRA and CDR2 as YSYEKL. The CDR3 bases are TGCGCCAGCAGCCAAGAGGAGCGGGGGGGCAATGAGCAGTTCTTC. Its translation: CASSQEERGGNEQFF.